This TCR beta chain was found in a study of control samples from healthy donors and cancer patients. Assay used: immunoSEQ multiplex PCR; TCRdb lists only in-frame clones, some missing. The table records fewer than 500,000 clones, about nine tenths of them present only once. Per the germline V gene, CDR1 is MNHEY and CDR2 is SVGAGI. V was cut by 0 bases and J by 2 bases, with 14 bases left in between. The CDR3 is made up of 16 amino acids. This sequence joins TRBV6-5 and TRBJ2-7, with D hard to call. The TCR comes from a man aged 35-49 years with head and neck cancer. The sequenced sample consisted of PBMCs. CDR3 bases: TGTGCCAGCAGTTACTCCTATGGGGTCCTCCCCTACGAGCAGTACTTC. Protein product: CASSYSYGVLPYEQYF.